This is a list of T cell receptor beta chains from one sample in a study of cytomegalovirus exposure and HLA in healthy donors. The repertoire was sequenced with immunoSEQ multiplex PCR; TCRdb's copy has only in-frame clones and lacks some. Of approximately 150,000 clones detected, nearly 80% appear once; the ten largest clones hold approximately 15%. The sequencing input was PBMCs. All receptors come from a woman in her 40s in good health and CMV-seronegative. CDR3s include the opening cysteine and the closing phenylalanine or tryptophan. The order of the fields is CDR3 length, J gene, V gene, D gene, clone size, CDR3 protein, CDR3 DNA. A D gene is named only where the DNA matches it firmly. The size of a clone is reported for some rows only, either as once, few or many, or as a class for expanded clones.

len: 14
j_gene: TRBJ1-1
v_gene: TRBV2
d_gene: -
abundance: -
CDR3aa: CASSIQGMNTEAFF
CDR3nt: TGTGCCAGCAGTATACAGGGCATGAACACTGAAGCTTTCTTT

len: 13
j_gene: TRBJ2-7
v_gene: TRBV7-9
d_gene: TRBD1
abundance: -
CDR3aa: CASSTGQGLEQYF
CDR3nt: TGTGCCAGCAGCACCGGACAGGGACTCGAGCAGTACTTC

len: 11
j_gene: TRBJ1-1
v_gene: TRBV6-6
d_gene: -
abundance: many
CDR3aa: CASSRNTEAFF
CDR3nt: TGTGCCAGCAGTCGGAACACTGAAGCTTTCTTT

len: 15
j_gene: TRBJ1-2
v_gene: TRBV29-1
d_gene: TRBD1
abundance: -
CDR3aa: CSVEDLRTGGYGYTF
CDR3nt: TGCAGCGTTGAAGATCTCCGGACAGGGGGCTATGGCTACACCTTC

len: 17
j_gene: TRBJ2-7
v_gene: TRBV4-1
d_gene: TRBD1
abundance: -
CDR3aa: CASSQVAPTGVNYEQYF
CDR3nt: TGCGCCAGCAGCCAAGTTGCTCCGACAGGGGTGAACTACGAGCAGTACTTC

len: 14
j_gene: TRBJ1-5
v_gene: TRBV7-6
d_gene: TRBD1
abundance: -
CDR3aa: CASSSGQGGQPQHF
CDR3nt: TGTGCCAGCAGCTCTGGACAGGGGGGACAGCCCCAGCATTTT

len: 15
j_gene: TRBJ2-2
v_gene: TRBV18
d_gene: -
abundance: -
CDR3aa: CASSLRGKETGELFF
CDR3nt: TGTGCCAGCTCACTCAGGGGAAAGGAGACCGGGGAGCTGTTTTTT

len: 16
j_gene: TRBJ1-6
v_gene: TRBV6-5
d_gene: TRBD1
abundance: -
CDR3aa: CASSYRFGTGSSPLHF
CDR3nt: TGTGCCAGCAGTTACCGGTTTGGGACAGGGTCTTCACCCCTCCACTTT

len: 12
j_gene: TRBJ2-1
v_gene: TRBV15
d_gene: -
abundance: -
CDR3aa: CATSPLRDEQFF
CDR3nt: TGTGCCACCAGCCCTCTTCGGGATGAGCAGTTCTTC

len: 15
j_gene: TRBJ2-7
v_gene: TRBV7-7
d_gene: TRBD1
abundance: -
CDR3aa: CASSSGTGDLNEQYF
CDR3nt: TGTGCCAGCAGCTCAGGGACAGGGGATTTAAACGAGCAGTACTTC

len: 13
j_gene: TRBJ2-7
v_gene: TRBV2
d_gene: -
abundance: -
CDR3aa: CASSVGGGVEQYF
CDR3nt: TGTGCCAGCAGTGTTGGAGGAGGGGTCGAGCAGTACTTC

len: 17
j_gene: TRBJ2-1
v_gene: TRBV29-1
d_gene: TRBD2
abundance: -
CDR3aa: CSVVGTSGASSYNEQFF
CDR3nt: TGCAGCGTTGTAGGGACTAGCGGGGCAAGCTCCTACAATGAGCAGTTCTTC

len: 13
j_gene: TRBJ2-2
v_gene: TRBV6-5
d_gene: -
abundance: few
CDR3aa: CASRSGNTGELFF
CDR3nt: TGTGCCAGCAGATCAGGGAACACCGGGGAGCTGTTTTTT

len: 15
j_gene: TRBJ1-1
v_gene: TRBV28
d_gene: TRBD1
abundance: -
CDR3aa: CASSLQGARNTEAFF
CDR3nt: TGTGCCAGCAGTCTACAGGGGGCGCGGAACACTGAAGCTTTCTTT

len: 21
j_gene: TRBJ2-7
v_gene: TRBV4-1
d_gene: TRBD1
abundance: -
CDR3aa: CASSQKVVSRDSLFPSYEQYF
CDR3nt: TGCGCCAGCAGCCAAAAAGTGGTTTCCCGGGACAGCCTCTTCCCCTCCTACGAGCAGTACTTC

len: 13
j_gene: TRBJ2-7
v_gene: TRBV11-3
d_gene: -
abundance: -
CDR3aa: CASSPPGTYEQYF
CDR3nt: TGTGCCAGCAGCCCGCCGGGAACCTACGAGCAGTACTTC

len: 14
j_gene: TRBJ1-6
v_gene: TRBV6-5
d_gene: -
abundance: -
CDR3aa: CASTVGQYNSPLHF
CDR3nt: TGTGCCAGCACCGTCGGACAGTACAATTCACCCCTCCACTTT

len: 20
j_gene: TRBJ2-2
v_gene: TRBV10-1
d_gene: TRBD2
abundance: once
CDR3aa: CASRKGQGTSGRKGAGELFF
CDR3nt: TGCGCCAGCAGGAAGGGGCAGGGGACTAGCGGGAGAAAGGGCGCCGGGGAGCTGTTTTTT

len: 16
j_gene: TRBJ2-1
v_gene: TRBV9
d_gene: -
abundance: -
CDR3aa: CASSETTDFRDNEQFF
CDR3nt: TGTGCCAGCAGCGAAACGACAGATTTTAGGGACAATGAGCAGTTCTTC

len: 14
j_gene: TRBJ2-5
v_gene: TRBV5-4
d_gene: TRBD1
abundance: -
CDR3aa: CASSEGQGVGTQYF
CDR3nt: TGTGCCAGCAGCGAGGGACAGGGAGTGGGGACCCAGTACTTC

len: 17
j_gene: TRBJ2-1
v_gene: TRBV28
d_gene: TRBD2
abundance: -
CDR3aa: CASSLPGTSGGNNEQFF
CDR3nt: TGTGCCAGCAGTTTACCAGGGACTAGCGGGGGAAACAATGAGCAGTTCTTC

len: 14
j_gene: TRBJ1-1
v_gene: TRBV6-6
d_gene: TRBD1
abundance: -
CDR3aa: CASSHLGTGPEAFF
CDR3nt: TGTGCCAGCAGTCACCTCGGGACAGGGCCTGAAGCTTTCTTT

len: 15
j_gene: TRBJ1-5
v_gene: TRBV19
d_gene: TRBD1
abundance: -
CDR3aa: CASMEGTRGNQPQHF
CDR3nt: TGTGCCAGTATGGAGGGGACCAGGGGGAATCAGCCCCAGCATTTT

len: 11
j_gene: TRBJ2-7
v_gene: TRBV30
d_gene: -
abundance: -
CDR3aa: CAWSNIYEQYF
CDR3nt: TGTGCCTGGAGTAATATCTACGAGCAGTACTTC

len: 14
j_gene: TRBJ2-7
v_gene: TRBV6-6
d_gene: -
abundance: -
CDR3aa: CAICKQKAAYEQYF
CDR3nt: TGTGCTATTTGCAAGCAGAAGGCGGCATACGAGCAGTACTTC

len: 15
j_gene: TRBJ2-7
v_gene: TRBV7-2
d_gene: TRBD2
abundance: -
CDR3aa: CASSLDSGGHYEQYF
CDR3nt: TGTGCCAGCAGCTTAGACTCGGGAGGCCACTACGAGCAGTACTTC

len: 16
j_gene: TRBJ2-5
v_gene: TRBV4-2
d_gene: TRBD2
abundance: -
CDR3aa: CASSRSVSGGEETQYF
CDR3nt: TGTGCCAGCAGCCGAAGTGTTAGCGGGGGGGAAGAGACCCAGTACTTC

len: 18
j_gene: TRBJ2-6
v_gene: TRBV4-1
d_gene: -
abundance: -
CDR3aa: CASSQDKGLGPGANVLTF
CDR3nt: TGCGCCAGCAGCCAAGATAAGGGTTTGGGGCCTGGGGCCAACGTCCTGACTTTC

len: 15
j_gene: TRBJ2-5
v_gene: TRBV4-2
d_gene: TRBD2
abundance: -
CDR3aa: CASSQVSGGQETQYF
CDR3nt: TGTGCCAGCAGCCAAGTTAGCGGGGGGCAAGAGACCCAGTACTTC

len: 19
j_gene: TRBJ2-3
v_gene: TRBV7-2
d_gene: -
abundance: -
CDR3aa: CASSLARGGGGLLANTQYF
CDR3nt: TGTGCCAGCAGCTTAGCGCGTGGGGGGGGCGGACTCCTCGCTAATACGCAGTATTTT

len: 15
j_gene: TRBJ1-1
v_gene: TRBV18
d_gene: -
abundance: -
CDR3aa: CASSPGALMNTEAFF
CDR3nt: TGTGCCAGCTCACCTGGGGCCTTAATGAACACTGAAGCTTTCTTT

len: 15
j_gene: TRBJ2-1
v_gene: TRBV9
d_gene: TRBD1
abundance: -
CDR3aa: CASSVQTGGRNEQFF
CDR3nt: TGTGCCAGCAGCGTACAAACAGGGGGCAGGAATGAGCAGTTCTTC

len: 15
j_gene: TRBJ1-2
v_gene: TRBV19
d_gene: TRBD1
abundance: -
CDR3aa: CASSTGQGRWNGYTF
CDR3nt: TGTGCCAGTAGTACCGGACAGGGGAGGTGGAATGGCTACACCTTC